The 21 T cell receptor beta chains below come from one sample, sequenced in a study of cytomegalovirus exposure and HLA in healthy donors. This PCR relied on a set of 60 Vbeta primers and 13 Jbeta primers. Produced via immunoSEQ multiplex PCR; TCRdb's table is partial and in-frame only. The table has about 95,000 clones, about 77% seen once. Sequenced sample: PBMCs. These receptors originate from a woman between 40 and 55 years old in good health and CMV-seronegative.

Regarding this clone: The sample carries other DNA sequences with the same CDR3. The V gene is TRBV30, the J gene TRBJ1-1; the D gene is possibly TRBD1 (6 bases). Trimming took 0 bases from V and 1 from J, leaving 6 bases between them. CDR3 size: 13 residues. Looked up from germline, CDR1 is GTSNPN and CDR2 is SVGIG (reference sequence). In nucleotides, the CDR3 is TGTGCCTGGAGTGTAGGGGGGAACACTGAAGCTTTCTTT. It encodes CAWSVGGNTEAFF. Based on the CDR3 plus reference TRBV30 and TRBJ1-1, the full variable domain is SQTIHQWPATLVQPVGSPLSLECTVEGTSNPNLYWYRQAAGRGLQLLFYSVGIGQISSEVPQNLSASRPQDRQFILSSKKLLLSDSGFYLCAWSVGGNTEAFFGQGTRLTVV.

The V and J genes are TRBV18 and TRBJ1-1; tentatively, D is TRBD1 (5 bases). Germline V gene lookup returns CDR1 KGHSH and CDR2 LQKENI. Trimming cost V 0 bases and J 3 bases, with 8 bases left between them. This CDR3 is built from 14 residues. The CDR3 reads CASSPPWGDTEAFF. Here the CDR3 DNA reads TGTGCCAGCTCACCACCATGGGGGGACACTGAAGCTTTCTTT.

This chain connects TRBV6-1 to TRBJ2-7; no firm D call. Trimming removed 0 bases at V and 0 bases at J, with 15 bases between. The CDR3 totals 17 residues. CDR1 and CDR2 (germline): MNHNS, SASEGT. CDR3 sequence: CASSEALLTAISYEQYF. In DNA, the CDR3 is TGTGCCAGCAGTGAAGCACTCCTTACAGCTATCTCCTACGAGCAGTACTTC.

This rearrangement joins TRBV7-9 to TRBJ1-4, with a possible D match to TRBD1 (5 bases). The CDR3 contains 14 residues. Germline CDR1 is SEHNR and CDR2 is FQNEAQ (reference sequence). V shed 8 bases and J shed 5 bases, with 15 bases lying between them. In nucleotides, the CDR3 is TGTGCCAGCTCGAACGCGGGGCCCAATGAAAAACTGTTTTTT. Protein sequence: CASSNAGPNEKLFF.

The chain joins TRBV9 to TRBJ2-7; TRBD1 aligns across 8 bases. J lost 12 bases, V lost 0 bases, and 14 bases had no gene match. CDR3 size: 15 residues. CDR1 and CDR2 from the germline V gene are SGDLS and YYNGEE. The CDR3 region is CASSVGGDRSSFMYF. The CDR3 nucleotides read TGTGCCAGCAGCGTAGGAGGGGACAGGTCATCCTTCATGTACTTC.

The genes are TRBV7-9 and TRBJ2-5; 7 positions match TRBD2. CDR1 SEHNR and CDR2 FQNEAQ come from the germline V gene (reference sequence). This CDR3 is 16 amino acids long. The V gene end was trimmed by 4 bases and the J gene end by 4 bases; junction bases not matched to a gene: 12. CDR3 in amino acids: CASSSPISTSTETQYF. DNA for the CDR3: TGTGCCAGCAGCTCCCCCATCTCGACTAGCACAGAGACCCAGTACTTC.

J is TRBJ1-1 and V is TRBV19; no firm D call. The CDR3 is 13 residues long. CDR1 LNHDA and CDR2 SQIVND come from the germline V gene (reference sequence). Trimming removed 2 bases from V and 0 bases from J, with 4 bases in between. The DNA for the CDR3 is TGTGCCAGTAGTATACAGGTGAACACTGAAGCTTTCTTT. It yields the protein CASSIQVNTEAFF.

The chain has TRBV18 and TRBJ2-7, with 7 bases that match TRBD1. The CDR3 extends over 15 amino acids. V shed 6 bases and J 6 bases; nucleotides not matched to a gene: 14. The germline V gene has CDR1 KGHSH and CDR2 LQKENI. The CDR3 DNA sequence: TGTGCCAGCTCGTCTCAGGAACAGGGGACAACCGAGCAGTACTTC. It encodes CASSSQEQGTTEQYF. The full variable domain, its missing parts supplied by reference TRBV18 and TRBJ2-7, is NAGVMQNPRHLVRRRGQEARLRCSPMKGHSHVYWYRQLPEEGLKFMVYLQKENIIDESGMPKERFSAEFPKEGPSILRIQQVVRGDSAAYFCASSSQEQGTTEQYFGPGTRLTVT.

This clone was seen only a few times. The rearrangement links TRBV6-5 to TRBJ2-7; D gene unclear. V was trimmed by 6 bases and J by 0 bases, leaving 9 bases between them. Germline V lookup: CDR1 MNHEY, CDR2 SVGAGI. This CDR3 contains 13 residues. As DNA, the CDR3 is TGTGCCAGCAGCGGGTATAGCTCCTACGAGCAGTACTTC. Protein sequence: CASSGYSSYEQYF.

This chain uses TRBV6-1 with TRBJ2-1; a possible D gene is TRBD1 (7 bases). The ends were cut back, 6 bases at V and 0 bases at J, with 12 bases in the middle. CDR3 length: 15 residues. CDR1 is MNHNS and CDR2 is SASEGT in the germline V gene. CDR3 sequence: CASRAGQISYNEQFF. The CDR3 DNA reads TGTGCCAGCAGGGCGGGACAGATCTCCTACAATGAGCAGTTCTTC.

The chain is built from TRBV6-5 and TRBJ1-4; perhaps TRBD1 as D (6 bases). CDR1 and CDR2 (germline): MNHEY, SVGAGI. The CDR3 length is 15 residues. V shed 5 bases and J shed 2 bases, with 12 bases lying between them. Here the CDR3 DNA reads TGTGCCAGCAGTCCACAGGGTAATACTAATGAAAAACTGTTTTTT. Its translation is CASSPQGNTNEKLFF.

The chain uses TRBV11-2 and TRBJ1-1; D remains ambiguous. The CDR3 sequence is 19 residues long. With 3 bases removed from V and 4 bases from J, the gap between germline ends came to 27 bases. Germline V gene sequence: CDR1 SGHAT, CDR2 FQNNGV. The CDR3 coding sequence is TGTGCCAGCAGCTTTTTCGCGCTTGGCTGGGAACAGCGGAGCACTGAAGCTTTCTTT. Encoded protein: CASSFFALGWEQRSTEAFF.

The gene calls are TRBV6-5 and TRBJ1-3; D remains ambiguous. Germline V gene lookup returns CDR1 MNHEY and CDR2 SVGAGI. The CDR3 is 15 residues long. Between the trimmed V and J ends, which lost 0 bases and 6 bases, there was a span of 12 bases. The CDR3 coding sequence is TGTGCCAGCAGTTACTCGGGAGGGAGGAAAAACACCATATATTTT. Amino acids: CASSYSGGRKNTIYF.

This clone appeared a single time. Here the CDR3 reads CASSSRGGLFF. CDR3 in DNA: TGTGCCAGCAGTTCAAGGGGAGGACTGTTTTTT. The chain uses TRBV28 and TRBJ1-4; maybe TRBD1 (5 bases). This CDR3 has 11 amino acids. Trimming pared 4 bases from V and 13 bases from J, leaving 10 bases between. Germline V gives CDR1 MDHEN, CDR2 SYDVKM.

The chain joins TRBV5-6 to TRBJ1-1, with D possibly TRBD1 on 6 matching bases. The length of the CDR3 is 15 residues. CDR1 is SGHDT, CDR2 YYEEEE, per germline. Deletions cut 0 bases from V and 5 bases from J, with 14 bases between. The CDR3, as DNA: TGTGCCAGCAGCTTGGGTGCCACAGGGAATACTGAAGCTTTCTTT. Translated: CASSLGATGNTEAFF. Full variable domain (rest looked up from reference TRBV5-6 and TRBJ1-1): DAGVTQSPTHLIKTRGQQVTLRCSPKSGHDTVSWYQQALGQGPQFIFQYYEEEERQRGNFPDRFSGHQFPNYSSELNVNALLLGDSALYLCASSLGATGNTEAFFGQGTRLTVV.

In nucleotides, the CDR3 is TGTGCCAGCAGCTTTAACGGGAGAAAAGAGACCCAGTACTTC. It encodes CASSFNGRKETQYF. The genes are TRBV5-8 and TRBJ2-5, with a weak D call TRBD2 (6 bases). In germline, CDR1 is SGHTS, CDR2 YDEGEE. The V end was cut by 2 bases, the J end by 3 bases, with 11 bases between. The CDR3 runs 14 residues.

J is TRBJ1-3 and V is TRBV19; D may be TRBD1 (5 bases). With 2 bases removed from V and 9 bases from J, the gap between germline ends came to 14 bases. The V gene's germline CDR1 is LNHDA and CDR2 SQIVND (reference sequence). The CDR3 covers 14 residues. CDR3 amino acids: CASSITRGDGTIYF. For the CDR3, the DNA is TGTGCCAGTAGTATAACCCGGGGGGACGGCACCATATATTTT. Full variable domain (rest looked up from reference TRBV19 and TRBJ1-3): DGGITQSPKYLFRKEGQNVTLSCEQNLNHDAMYWYRQDPGQGLRLIYYSQIVNDFQKGDIAEGYSVSREKKESFPLTVTSAQKNPTAFYLCASSITRGDGTIYFGEGSWLTVV.

This clone has only a few counts. The V gene is TRBV7-9, the J gene TRBJ2-7; TRBD1 aligns across 7 bases. Germline lookup yields CDR1 SEHNR and CDR2 FQNEAQ (reference sequence). The ends lost 4 bases at V and 3 bases at J; junction bases unmatched: 9. CDR3 length: 15 amino acids. The CDR3 coding sequence is TGTGCCAGCAGCTCGCCTCCTAGGGGGCACTACGAGCAGTACTTC. Translating gives CASSSPPRGHYEQYF. The whole variable domain, remainder taken from reference TRBV7-9 and TRBJ2-7, is DTGVSQNPRHKITKRGQNVTFRCDPISEHNRLYWYRQTLGQGPEFLTYFQNEAQLEKSRLLSDRFSAERPKGSFSTLEIQRTEQGDSAMYLCASSSPPRGHYEQYFGPGTRLTVT.

There are a few counts of this clone. The V and J genes are TRBV5-6 and TRBJ2-2; TRBD2 is a possible D gene (5 bases). CDR3 length equals 15 residues. Trimming cost V 4 bases and J 0 bases, with 10 bases left between them. Germline V lookup: CDR1 SGHDT, CDR2 YYEEEE. The CDR3 bases are TGTGCCAGCAGCCCCCGAGCGGCGAACACCGGGGAGCTGTTTTTT. This codes for CASSPRAANTGELFF.

The chain is built from TRBV4-1 and TRBJ1-6; D remains unclear. The CDR3 is 14 residues long. Germline V gene data show CDR1 as MGHRA and CDR2 as YSYEKL. V lost 0 bases and J 14 bases, leaving 14 bases between the germline ends. The CDR3 bases are TGCGCCAGCAGCCAAGACGGACGGTCGAGGGCCCTCCACTTT. Translation gives CASSQDGRSRALHF.

The rearrangement joins TRBV2 to TRBJ1-6, with 7 bases identical to TRBD1. With 8 bases clipped from V and 7 bases from J, the junction kept 8 bases outside the gene matches. Germline V gene data show CDR1 as SNHLY and CDR2 as FYNNEI. The CDR3 spans 14 residues. CDR3 protein: CASSTHRGNSPLHF. Written as DNA, the CDR3 is TGTGCCAGCTCAACACACAGGGGCAATTCACCCCTCCACTTT.